A selection of T cell receptor beta chains follows, all from one sample in a study of identical twins. TCRdb re-called the 5' RACE reads through MiXCR, storing one row per CDR3 protein. The data contain around 670,000 distinct CDR3 sequences, over 5% of them singletons. The sample was naive T cells sorted from blood. These receptor sequences come from a man aged 18 to 29 in good health. Each CDR3 is given with its conserved first and last residue. Each record gives: V gene, clone size, D gene, J gene, CDR3 DNA, CDR3 protein. A D gene is named only where the DNA matches it firmly. Some rows have no size entry. The others give once, few or many, or a class for an expanded clone.

>TRBV12-3/TRBV12-4|many|NA|TRBJ2-5
TGTGCCAGCAGCCCGAATCCGGGGTACCAAGAGACCCAGTACTTC
CASSPNPGYQETQYF
>TRBV9|few|TRBD1|TRBJ2-1
TGTGCCAGCAGCGTAGAGTGGACAGGGTCCAATGAGCAGTTCTTC
CASSVEWTGSNEQFF
>TRBV20-1|NA|TRBD2|TRBJ2-3
TGCAGTGCTAGCCCCCGCGTGGGACTAGCGGGAGGACTTACGCAGTATTTT
CSASPRVGLAGGLTQYF
>TRBV18|NA|NA|TRBJ2-7
TGTGCCAGCTCACCAGGGCCTGACTTAACCTACGAGCAGTACTTC
CASSPGPDLTYEQYF
>TRBV3-1|NA|NA|TRBJ2-1
TGTGCCAGCAACACAAATACCGGGCAACATGGGGGTAAGCAGTTCTTC
CASNTNTGQHGGKQFF
>TRBV6-1|many|TRBD1|TRBJ2-1
TGTGCCAGCAGCATTTACAGGGGACGGCTTGAGCAGTTCTTC
CASSIYRGRLEQFF
>TRBV27|NA|TRBD2|TRBJ2-1
TGTGCCAGCCTCGGGGGGGGTGAGCAGTTCTTC
CASLGGGEQFF
>TRBV29-1|few|TRBD1|TRBJ2-7
TGCAGCTGTCGGACAGGGGGAACCTACGAGCAGTACTTC
CSCRTGGTYEQYF
>TRBV6-2/TRBV6-3|NA|TRBD2|TRBJ2-7
TGTGCCAGCCGCACTAGCGGAGTCGAGCAGTACTTC
CASRTSGVEQYF
>TRBV5-5|many|NA|TRBJ1-2
TGTGCCAGCAGCTCTGCGCCCCGGACTTTTGACTACACCTTC
CASSSAPRTFDYTF
>TRBV12-3/TRBV12-4|many|NA|TRBJ2-4
TGTGCCAGCACCAACCCCCCAACCAAAAACATTCAGTACTTC
CASTNPPTKNIQYF
>TRBV12-3/TRBV12-4|many|TRBD1|TRBJ2-5
TGTGCCAGCAGTCCTCACAGGGGCCGGGAGACCCAGTACTTC
CASSPHRGRETQYF
>TRBV12-3/TRBV12-4|few|TRBD1|TRBJ1-6
TGTGCCAGCAGGACTCCTGGCAGGGGGAATTCACCCCTCCACTTT
CASRTPGRGNSPLHF
>TRBV12-3/TRBV12-4|many|NA|TRBJ1-1
TGTGCCAGCCACCCCCCGGCTTACACTGAAGCTTTCTTT
CASHPPAYTEAFF
>TRBV18|few|NA|TRBJ2-4
TGTGCCAGCTCGCCTGACAGCGGCATTCAGTACTTC
CASSPDSGIQYF
>TRBV9|NA|TRBD2|TRBJ2-1
TGTGCCAGCAGCGTAGTACCCTCCATGGGACTAGCGGGAAGGAACAATGAGCAGTTCTTC
CASSVVPSMGLAGRNNEQFF
>TRBV12-3/TRBV12-4|many|TRBD1|TRBJ2-5
TGTGCCAGCAGTCAAGGGGACAGATATATGCGGGAGACCCAGTACTTC
CASSQGDRYMRETQYF
>TRBV5-1|many|NA|TRBJ2-5
TGCGCCAGCAGCTTGGCGGACAGTACGCAAGAGACCCAGTACTTC
CASSLADSTQETQYF
>TRBV29-1|many|TRBD2|TRBJ2-1
TGCAGCGTTTACGAGCGGGGGGGAGAGGTTGATCACACAATAAATGAGCAGTTCTTC
CSVYERGGEVDHTINEQFF
>TRBV20-1|many|TRBD2|TRBJ2-3
TGCAGTGCTAGACTAGCGGGAAGTGACACGCAGTATTTT
CSARLAGSDTQYF
>TRBV7-2|few|NA|TRBJ2-7
TGTGCCAGCAGCAATTCCGGAGGCTCCTACGAGCAGTACTTC
CASSNSGGSYEQYF
>TRBV10-3|many|TRBD2|TRBJ2-3
TGTGCCATCAGTGTGACGAGACTAGCGGTTATAAGGCCAGATACGCAGTATTTT
CAISVTRLAVIRPDTQYF
>TRBV6-1|many|NA|TRBJ1-1
TGTGCCAGCCTAACCGGAGGGGGTTTTAAAGCTTTCTTT
CASLTGGGFKAFF
>TRBV5-1|many|TRBD1|TRBJ2-1
TGCGCCAGCAGCTCCCGGGACAGGGGCCTCAATGAGCAGTTCTTC
CASSSRDRGLNEQFF
>TRBV15|many|NA|TRBJ2-5
TGTGCCACCAGCAGACCCGGACTCACCCCGGACTTC
CATSRPGLTPDF
>TRBV24-1|NA|TRBD2|TRBJ2-1
TGTGCCACCAGTGATGGTAGCGGGGGCAATAATGAGCAGTTCTTC
CATSDGSGGNNEQFF
>TRBV28|NA|NA|TRBJ2-2
TGTGCCAGCAAGAGGGGATCTTGGACCGGGGAGCTGTTTTTT
CASKRGSWTGELFF
>TRBV30|NA|TRBD1|TRBJ1-2
TGTGCCTTCGACGGGACAGGGCTTTATGGCTACACCTTC
CAFDGTGLYGYTF
>TRBV20-1|many|NA|TRBJ1-4
TGCAGTGCTAGAGATTTTCGGGGAACTAATGAAAAACTGTTTTTT
CSARDFRGTNEKLFF
>TRBV29-1|many|TRBD2|TRBJ2-7
TGCAGCGTTGCTAGGTCTGGGACTAGCGGGAGGTTATACGAGCAGTACTTC
CSVARSGTSGRLYEQYF
>TRBV7-9|NA|NA|TRBJ1-1
TGTGCCAGCAGCTTAGAACAGGTTCGTGGCACTGAAGCTTTCTTT
CASSLEQVRGTEAFF